This passage covers 11 T cell receptor beta chains from one sample sequenced in a study of blood T cell repertoires in COVID-19. Sequencing was performed with immunoSEQ multiplex PCR; in TCRdb, only in-frame clones are kept and a portion is missing. The repertoire holds approximately 120,000 clones, with 88% as singletons. The sequencing sample was made of peripheral blood. Receptor source: a middle-aged man with acute or convalescent COVID-19.

The chain has TRBV5-1 and TRBJ1-4, with 9 positions matching TRBD1. The germline V gene has CDR1 SGHRS and CDR2 YFSETQ. CDR3 length: 17 residues. With 0 bases clipped from V and 2 bases from J, the junction kept 5 bases outside the gene matches. For the CDR3, the DNA is TGCGCCAGCAGCTTGGAGGGACAGGGCCGCACTAATGAAAAACTGTTTTTT. It codes for CASSLEGQGRTNEKLFF.

This clone was observed a few times. The chain has TRBV6-1 and TRBJ1-2; 9 bases are shared with TRBD1. The CDR3 has 16 residues. With V trimmed by 3 bases and J by 11 bases, 16 bases remained unmatched. CDR1 is MNHNS and CDR2 is SASEGT in the germline V gene. For the CDR3, the DNA is TGTGCCAGCAGTGAGCCTACCGGGACAGGGCGGTCAGGGTACACCTTC. As protein: CASSEPTGTGRSGYTF.

Only one count was recorded for this clone. The J gene is TRBJ1-5, the V gene TRBV12-3 or TRBV12-4; D is unclear. This CDR3 contains 13 residues. Trimming took 4 bases from V and 0 from J, leaving 4 bases between them. The CDR3 sequence is CASSYGSNQPQHF. CDR3 coding DNA: TGTGCCAGCAGTTACGGTAGCAATCAGCCCCAGCATTTT.

The V and J genes are TRBV4-1 and TRBJ2-7, with TRBD1 identical over 7 bases. Germline lookup yields CDR1 MGHRA and CDR2 YSYEKL. Trimming took 0 bases from V and 3 from J; bases not matched to a gene: 8. The CDR3 is 16 amino acids. DNA of the CDR3: TGCGCCAGCAGCCAAGATCGGCGGACAGGTAACTACGAGCAGTACTTC. It specifies CASSQDRRTGNYEQYF.

V usage is TRBV20-1 and J usage is TRBJ1-2; D gene unclear. The CDR3 has 13 residues. CDR1 is DFQATT, CDR2 SNEGSKA, per germline (reference sequence). V was clipped by 3 bases and J by 4 bases, with 12 bases between them. The CDR3 spells CSASHGQAYGYTF. The CDR3, as DNA: TGCAGTGCTAGTCATGGGCAGGCCTATGGCTACACCTTC.

The J gene is TRBJ2-1, the V gene TRBV29-1, with TRBD2 matching 11 bases. The CDR3 has 14 amino acids. The germline V gene encodes CDR1 SQVTM and CDR2 ANQGSEA. The V gene end was trimmed by 5 bases and the J gene end by 4 bases; junction bases not matched to a gene: 4. The CDR3 loop reads CSVQRLAGYNEQFF. CDR3 DNA: TGCAGCGTTCAAAGACTAGCGGGATACAATGAGCAGTTCTTC.

This chain connects TRBV7-9 to TRBJ2-5, with 12 bases matching TRBD2. Per germline, CDR1 SEHNR and CDR2 FQNEAQ (reference sequence). After removal of 5 bases from V and 2 bases from J, the junction contained 9 bases not matched to a gene. The CDR3 contains 17 residues. CDR3 DNA: TGTGCCAGCAGCGGACTAGCGGGATACCCCGGACAAGAGACCCAGTACTTC. As protein: CASSGLAGYPGQETQYF.

Concerning this clone: The same CDR3 is also encoded by other DNA sequences in this sample. The gene calls are TRBV5-1 and TRBJ2-7, with TRBD1 matching 8 bases. The J segment lost 2 bases and the V segment lost 3 bases, leaving 4 bases of the junction unmatched. Per germline, CDR1 SGHRS and CDR2 YFSETQ. The CDR3 spans 14 residues. CDR3 sequence reads: CASSSGTGTYEQYF. DNA of the CDR3: TGCGCCAGCAGCTCGGGGACAGGAACCTACGAGCAGTACTTC.

The rearrangement links TRBV7-2 to TRBJ2-1, with D possibly matching TRBD2 (6 bases). This CDR3 has 15 residues. The V gene's germline CDR1 is SGHTA and CDR2 FQGNSA. Trimming shortened V by 5 bases and J by 3 bases, and 14 bases separated the two germline ends. The CDR3 DNA is TGTGCCAGCAGCCTGAGCGCGGGATTCTACAATGAGCAGTTCTTC. Its translation is CASSLSAGFYNEQFF.

This clone turned up a few times. The chain combines TRBV30 with TRBJ1-6, with 7 positions matching TRBD1. CDR1 GTSNPN and CDR2 SVGIG come from the germline V gene (reference sequence). This CDR3 has 13 amino acids. J was trimmed by 4 bases and V by 5 bases; bases with no gene match: 2. For the CDR3, the DNA is TGTGCCTGGTCGGGACAGTATAATTCACCCCTCCACTTT. Protein sequence: CAWSGQYNSPLHF.

The V and J genes are TRBV29-1 and TRBJ2-7, with D possibly being TRBD2 (6 bases). Trimming removed 7 bases from V and 7 bases from J, with 20 bases in between. Germline values: CDR1 SQVTM, CDR2 ANQGSEA. CDR3 length: 13 residues. The CDR3 loop reads CSGEDWDTREQYF. DNA for the CDR3: TGCAGCGGGGAGGACTGGGATACGCGGGAGCAGTACTTC.